This entry concerns a single T cell receptor beta chain. The V segment lost 4 bases and the J segment 0 bases; nucleotides outside the gene matches: 5. The germline CDR1 and CDR2 sequences are MGHRA and YSYEKL. The CDR3 consists of 15 residues. This specimen belongs to a study of blood T cell repertoires in COVID-19. The data were produced by immunoSEQ multiplex PCR, yet TCRdb's version contains in-frame clones alone and is incomplete. The data hold 30,000 to 35,000 clones, with roughly 82% observed a single time. Sequencing was performed on peripheral blood. The chain carries TRBV4-1 and TRBJ2-7; 8 nucleotides match TRBD2. The TCR comes from an elderly man with active or convalescent COVID-19. The CDR3 bases are TGCGCCAGCAGCCCCTCCACTAGCGGCTCCTACGAGCAGTACTTC. Amino acids: CASSPSTSGSYEQYF.